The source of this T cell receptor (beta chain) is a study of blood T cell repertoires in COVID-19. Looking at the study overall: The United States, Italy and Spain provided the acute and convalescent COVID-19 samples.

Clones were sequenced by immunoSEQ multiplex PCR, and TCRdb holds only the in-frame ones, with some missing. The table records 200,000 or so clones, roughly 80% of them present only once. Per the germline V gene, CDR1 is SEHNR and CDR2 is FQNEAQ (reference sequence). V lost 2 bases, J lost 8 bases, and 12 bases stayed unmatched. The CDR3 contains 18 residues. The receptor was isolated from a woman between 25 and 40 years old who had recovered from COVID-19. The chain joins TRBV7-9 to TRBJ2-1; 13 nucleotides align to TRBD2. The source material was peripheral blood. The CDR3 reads CASSLTKRTSGGGYEQFF. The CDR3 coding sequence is TGTGCCAGCAGCTTAACTAAAAGGACTAGCGGGGGCGGGTATGAGCAGTTCTTC.